Listed here are 5 T cell receptor beta chains from one sample, sequenced in a study of T cell changes during pregnancy in multiple sclerosis. Clones were sequenced by immunoSEQ multiplex PCR, and TCRdb holds only the in-frame ones, with some missing. The sample lists fewer than 75,000 clones, around 90% seen once, with roughly 3.5% in the top ten. Here the sequenced sample was peripheral blood, taken after pregnancy. The receptors come from a female donor in good health, enrolled as a control in a pregnancy study.

The chain combines TRBV27 with TRBJ2-1, with 8 bases fitting TRBD2. Trimming cost V 7 bases and J 0 bases; bases outside gene matches: 5. This CDR3 has 15 residues. Germline V gives CDR1 MNHEY, CDR2 SMNVEV (reference sequence). The CDR3 nucleotides read TGTGCCAGCACAAGCGGGAGCAACTCCTACAATGAGCAGTTCTTC. This gives the protein CASTSGSNSYNEQFF.

This rearrangement joins TRBV5-5 to TRBJ1-5; TRBD1 matches 8 bases. This CDR3 has 15 residues. Germline lookup yields CDR1 SGHKS and CDR2 YYEKEE (reference sequence). J lost 8 bases, V lost 5 bases, and 12 bases had no gene match. CDR3 amino acids: CASSPTGDSRKPQHF. In DNA form, the CDR3 reads TGTGCCAGCAGTCCGACAGGGGACTCACGGAAGCCCCAGCATTTT.

The V gene is TRBV6-1, the J gene TRBJ1-1; 7 bases map to TRBD1. V was clipped by 3 bases and J by 7 bases; unmatched bases: 5. CDR1 and CDR2 from the germline V gene are MNHNS and SASEGT. The CDR3 totals 13 residues. As DNA, the CDR3 is TGTGCCAGCAGTGATGAGGGGGCGAGTGAAGCTTTCTTT. Translating it yields CASSDEGASEAFF.

The V and J genes are TRBV5-4 and TRBJ2-5, with D hard to call. V lost 7 bases to trimming and J lost 1 base, with 23 bases between them. CDR3 length: 17 amino acids. Germline-derived CDR1 and CDR2 are SGHNT and YYREEE (reference sequence). The CDR3 region is CASSSDRQGSIQETQYF. Written as DNA, the CDR3 is TGTGCCAGCTCGTCCGACCGACAAGGCAGCATCCAAGAGACCCAGTACTTC.

The rearrangement links TRBV12-5 to TRBJ2-7; D not resolved. The CDR3 runs to 13 residues. V was clipped by 7 bases and J by 0 bases, with 10 bases between them. Germline V gives CDR1 LGHNT, CDR2 FRNRAP. This chain's CDR3 is CASDLDNSYEQYF. The CDR3 DNA is TGTGCTAGTGATCTAGATAACTCCTACGAGCAGTACTTC.